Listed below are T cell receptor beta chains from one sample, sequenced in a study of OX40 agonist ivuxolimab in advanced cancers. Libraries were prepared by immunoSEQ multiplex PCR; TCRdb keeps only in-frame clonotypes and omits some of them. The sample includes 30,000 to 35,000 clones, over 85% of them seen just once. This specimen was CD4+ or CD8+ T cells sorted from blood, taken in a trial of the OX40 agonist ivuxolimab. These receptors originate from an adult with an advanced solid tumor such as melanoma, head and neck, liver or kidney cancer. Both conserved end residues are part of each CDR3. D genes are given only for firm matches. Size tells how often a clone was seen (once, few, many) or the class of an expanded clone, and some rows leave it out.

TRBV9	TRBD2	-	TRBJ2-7	TGTGCCAGCAGCGTAGGTGCGGGAGGACTAGTGGGAGACGAGCAGTACTTC	CASSVGAGGLVGDEQYF
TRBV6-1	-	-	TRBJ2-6	TGTGCCAGCAGTGAAATTGGGACTGGGGCCAACGTCCTGACTTTC	CASSEIGTGANVLTF
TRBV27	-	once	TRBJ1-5	TGTGCCAGCCAACAGGGAGTCTATAGCAATCAGCCCCAGCATTTT	CASQQGVYSNQPQHF
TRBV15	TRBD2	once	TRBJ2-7	TGTGCCACCAGCGTCCGGACTAGCGGGCTCTACGAGCAGTACTTC	CATSVRTSGLYEQYF
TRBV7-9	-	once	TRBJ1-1	TGTGCCAGCAGCTTAGGGGGATCTGAAGCTTTCTTT	CASSLGGSEAFF
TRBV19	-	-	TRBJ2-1	TGTGCCAGTAGTATCGGTCTAGGGGATTACAATGAGCAGTTCTTC	CASSIGLGDYNEQFF
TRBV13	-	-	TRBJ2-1	TGTGCCAGCAGCCCCTCCCAGGGGAAATCCTACAATGAGCAGTTCTTC	CASSPSQGKSYNEQFF
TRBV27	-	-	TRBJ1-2	TGTGCCAGCAGTTTATCGTCGACAGGCGCTTTATTGTACGGCTACACCTTC	CASSLSSTGALLYGYTF
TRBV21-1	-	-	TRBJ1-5	TGTGCCAGCAGCGTCTCAGGGGGATGGCATCAGCCCCAGCATTTT	CASSVSGGWHQPQHF
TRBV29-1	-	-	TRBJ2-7	TGCAGCGTTGGATTCGAACGGGAAAGCCTTCTCTCCTACGAGCAGTACTTC	CSVGFERESLLSYEQYF
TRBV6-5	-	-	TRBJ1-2	TGTGCCAGCAGTTACAGAACGGAAGGCTATGGCTACACCTTC	CASSYRTEGYGYTF
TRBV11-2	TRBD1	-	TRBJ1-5	TGTGCCAGCAGCCTAGGGCCCGCAGGGGGCGAGTTTCAGCCCCAGCATTTT	CASSLGPAGGEFQPQHF
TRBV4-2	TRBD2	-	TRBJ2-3	TGTGCCAGCAGCCAAGGGACTAGCGGACACACAGATACGCAGTATTTT	CASSQGTSGHTDTQYF
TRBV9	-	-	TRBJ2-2	TGTGCCAGCAGCGCACCGATCGGGGTAGGGGAGCTGTTTTTT	CASSAPIGVGELFF
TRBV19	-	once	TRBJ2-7	TGTGCCAGTAGTTACCCAGGGTCCTACGAGCAGTACTTC	CASSYPGSYEQYF
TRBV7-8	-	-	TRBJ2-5	TGTGCCAGCAGCCCGATTGACGTTGCAGAGCCCGAGACCCAGTACTTC	CASSPIDVAEPETQYF
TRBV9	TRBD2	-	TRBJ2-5	TGTGCCAGCAGCGTTCTGGGGGGGTACTTACCCGAGACCCAGTACTTC	CASSVLGGYLPETQYF
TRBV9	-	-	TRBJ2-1	TGTGCCAGCAGCGTTGGAGGTCTGGGGTACAATGAGCAGTTCTTC	CASSVGGLGYNEQFF
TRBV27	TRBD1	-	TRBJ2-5	TGTGCCAGCAGGCCTCTCGTGCAGGGGGCCGGGGAGACCCAGTACTTC	CASRPLVQGAGETQYF
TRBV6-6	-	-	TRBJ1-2	TGTGCCAGCAGTTACGGCCGGCTATATAACTATGGCTACACCTTC	CASSYGRLYNYGYTF
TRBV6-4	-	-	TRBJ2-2	TGTGCCAGCAGTGAGCGGTCAGGGGCCACCGGGGAGCTGTTTTTT	CASSERSGATGELFF
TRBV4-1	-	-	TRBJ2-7	TGCGCCAGCAGCCAAGTGAGAGGCGAGCAGTACTTC	CASSQVRGEQYF
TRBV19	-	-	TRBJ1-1	TGTGCCAGTAGTATAGGGAACACTGAAGCTTTCTTT	CASSIGNTEAFF
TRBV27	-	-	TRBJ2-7	TGTGCCAGCAGTTTATTTCCGGGGGCGGTAAGCTACGAGCAGTACTTC	CASSLFPGAVSYEQYF
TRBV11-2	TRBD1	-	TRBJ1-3	TGTGCCAGCAGCTTACGACCTCACCGGGACAGGTTAAACACCATATATTTT	CASSLRPHRDRLNTIYF
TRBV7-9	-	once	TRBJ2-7	TGTGCCAGCAGGTCAGTGGGAGAGCAGTACTTC	CASRSVGEQYF
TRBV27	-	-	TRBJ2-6	TGTGCCAGCAGCCCGCTACAGGTCTCTGGGGCCAACGTCCTGACTTTC	CASSPLQVSGANVLTF
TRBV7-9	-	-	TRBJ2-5	TGTGCCAGCAGTCCGGGGCTGGAGGAGACCCAGTACTTC	CASSPGLEETQYF
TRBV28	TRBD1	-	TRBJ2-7	TGTGCCAGCAGTTTACCCGGGACAGGGGACTACGAGCAGTACTTC	CASSLPGTGDYEQYF
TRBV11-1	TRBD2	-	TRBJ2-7	TGTGCCAGCAGCTTGGTAGCGGGGGGCCAGGAGCAGTACTTC	CASSLVAGGQEQYF
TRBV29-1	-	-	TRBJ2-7	TGCAGCGTTGAAGGGGGCGAGTCCTACGAGCAGTACTTC	CSVEGGESYEQYF
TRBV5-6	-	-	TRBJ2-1	TGTGCCAGCAGCCGAAGCCTAGGGAGGTCCTACAATGAGCAGTTCTTC	CASSRSLGRSYNEQFF
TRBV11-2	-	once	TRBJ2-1	TGTGCCAGCAGCTCCTTAGCTAATGAGCAGTTCTTC	CASSSLANEQFF
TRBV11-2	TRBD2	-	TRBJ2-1	TGTGCCAGCAGCTTCCTTGGCGGGAGGCAAAACAATGAGCAGTTCTTC	CASSFLGGRQNNEQFF
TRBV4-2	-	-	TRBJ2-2	TGTGCCAGCAGCCAATTGGCCACCGGGGAGCTGTTTTTT	CASSQLATGELFF
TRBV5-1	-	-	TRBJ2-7	TGCGCCAGCAGCCTGGACAAAACCTACTACGAGCAGTACTTC	CASSLDKTYYEQYF
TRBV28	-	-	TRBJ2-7	TGTGCCAGCACCCCCCCATGGGGCAGGGACGGGGTGCGACGCTCCTACGAGCAGTACTTC	CASTPPWGRDGVRRSYEQYF
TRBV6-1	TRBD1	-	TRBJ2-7	TGTGCCAGCAGTGAAGCGCTAAGGGAACAGGGGGAACGGTACGAGCAGTACTTC	CASSEALREQGERYEQYF
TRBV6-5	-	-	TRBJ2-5	TGTGCCAGCGGCCAAGAGACCCAGTACTTC	CASGQETQYF
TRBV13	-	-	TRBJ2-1	TGTGCCAGCAGCAGGGATAGCTCCTACAATGAGCAGTTCTTC	CASSRDSSYNEQFF